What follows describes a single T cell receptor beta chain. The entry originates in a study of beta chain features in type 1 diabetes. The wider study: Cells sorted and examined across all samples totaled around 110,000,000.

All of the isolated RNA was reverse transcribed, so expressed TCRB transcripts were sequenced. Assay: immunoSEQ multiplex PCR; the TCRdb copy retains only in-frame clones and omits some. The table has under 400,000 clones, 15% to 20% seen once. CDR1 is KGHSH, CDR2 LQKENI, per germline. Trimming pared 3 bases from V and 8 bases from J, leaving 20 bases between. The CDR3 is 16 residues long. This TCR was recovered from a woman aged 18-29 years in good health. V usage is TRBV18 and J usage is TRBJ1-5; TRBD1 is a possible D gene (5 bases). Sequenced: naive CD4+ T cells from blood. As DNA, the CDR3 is TGTGCCAGCTCACCGCTTCCAGACAGCGTTATGGAGCCCCAGCATTTT. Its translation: CASSPLPDSVMEPQHF.